The sequence of this T cell receptor (beta chain) was determined in a study of cytomegalovirus exposure and HLA in healthy donors. The study ran its PCR with 60 Vbeta and 13 Jbeta primers. Generated by immunoSEQ multiplex PCR, the TCRdb table keeps only in-frame clones and is missing some. The table has under 150,000 clones, around 80% seen once. This CDR3 has 14 residues. The V end was cut by 3 bases, the J end by 7 bases, with 13 bases between. Germline CDR1 MDHEN, CDR2 SYDVKM. This clone was detected a few times. This TCR derives from a human donor in good health. This chain joins TRBV28 and TRBJ1-5; tentatively, D is TRBD1 (5 bases). Material: PBMCs. CDR3: CASSFSQGYQPQHF. In nucleotides, the CDR3 is TGTGCCAGCAGTTTCTCTCAGGGTTACCAGCCCCAGCATTTT.